This entry lists 21 T cell receptor beta chains sequenced from one sample in a study of T cell responses to AZD1222 COVID-19 vaccine. Sequencing was performed with immunoSEQ multiplex PCR; in TCRdb, only in-frame clones are kept and a portion is missing. This sample has about 180,000 clones; about 91% occur once, and the top ten carry 0.45% to 0.55%. The specimen comprised peripheral blood, sampled on day 0 of AZD1222 vaccination. These receptors originate from an adult in good health.

CDR3 residues: CASSLKAGYEQYF. The CDR3 bases are TGTGCCAGCAGTTTGAAAGCGGGGTACGAGCAGTACTTC. The chain is built from TRBV27 and TRBJ2-7, with TRBD2 matching 7 bases. V dropped 3 bases and J dropped 4; count of bases not matched to a gene: 3. Germline lookup yields CDR1 MNHEY and CDR2 SMNVEV (reference sequence). This CDR3 contains 13 residues.

This chain connects TRBV3-1 (or the pseudogene TRBV3-2) to TRBJ2-5; 8 bases fit TRBD2. The CDR3 totals 15 residues. The V and J ends lost 2 bases and 4 bases, in that order; junction bases with no gene match: 6. CDR1 LGHDT and CDR2 YNNKEL come from the germline V gene (reference sequence). DNA of the CDR3: TGTGCCAGCAGCCAAAACCTCGGGGGGGGAGAGACCCAGTACTTC. Translation: CASSQNLGGGETQYF.

A single count supports this clone. V and J are TRBV2 and TRBJ2-1, with a weak D call TRBD2 (6 bases). The CDR3 covers 14 residues. Looked up from germline, CDR1 is SNHLY and CDR2 is FYNNEI. The V gene lost 3 bases and the J gene lost 4 bases, with 10 bases spanning the gap. The CDR3 sequence: CASSEGDFYNEQFF. CDR3 sequence (DNA): TGTGCCAGCAGTGAGGGGGACTTTTACAATGAGCAGTTCTTC.

The rearrangement links TRBV20-1 to TRBJ1-5; D gene uncertain. The CDR3 runs 12 residues. Trimming took off 3 bases at V and 1 base at J, with 4 bases between the two ends. CDR1 is DFQATT and CDR2 is SNEGSKA in the germline V gene (reference sequence). The CDR3 here is CSASLSNQPQHF. In nucleotides, the CDR3 is TGCAGTGCTAGTCTCAGCAATCAGCCCCAGCATTTT.

This clone was seen just once. This rearrangement joins TRBV6-1 to TRBJ2-7; D unresolved. The CDR3 runs to 12 residues. Germline values: CDR1 MNHNS, CDR2 SASEGT. Trimming removed 3 bases at V and 6 bases at J, with 9 bases between. The CDR3 protein is CASSDNAGEQYF. In DNA form, the CDR3 reads TGTGCCAGCAGTGATAACGCTGGCGAGCAGTACTTC.

On this clone: Other nucleotide sequences from this sample produce the same CDR3. The rearrangement uses TRBV6-2 or TRBV6-3 and TRBJ2-5; 15 bases fit TRBD2. Germline CDR1 and CDR2: MNHEY and SVGEGT. This CDR3 comprises 15 residues. The J segment lost 4 bases and the V segment lost 4 bases, leaving 1 base of the junction unmatched. The CDR3 region is CASSWTSGGAETQYF. The CDR3 DNA reads as TGTGCCAGCAGTTGGACTAGCGGGGGGGCAGAGACCCAGTACTTC.

The chain carries TRBV5-6 and TRBJ1-2; no clear D. CDR3 length equals 13 residues. Germline V CDR1 and CDR2: SGHDT, YYEEEE. With 4 bases removed from V and 4 bases from J, the gap between germline ends came to 11 bases. Written as DNA, the CDR3 is TGTGCCAGCAGCCTTGGGCGGCGCTATGGCTACACCTTC. It encodes CASSLGRRYGYTF.

V usage is TRBV9 and J usage is TRBJ2-1; 14 bases match TRBD2. V dropped 3 bases and J dropped 6; count of bases not matched to a gene: 5. Germline V gives CDR1 SGDLS, CDR2 YYNGEE. This CDR3 is 16 amino acids long. The CDR3 sequence is CASSAPGTSGSNEQFF. In nucleotides, the CDR3 is TGTGCCAGCAGCGCACCCGGGACTAGCGGGAGCAATGAGCAGTTCTTC.

The rearrangement links TRBV5-1 to TRBJ1-1; the D gene is possibly TRBD1 (5 bases). The CDR3 spans 14 residues. Germline CDR1 is SGHRS and CDR2 is YFSETQ. The ends were cut back, 4 bases at V and 1 base at J, with 11 bases in the middle. The CDR3, as DNA: TGCGCCAGCAGCCCCACCGGGACGAACACTGAAGCTTTCTTT. It is translated as CASSPTGTNTEAFF.

The V and J genes are TRBV6-2 or TRBV6-3 and TRBJ2-2; D remains unclear. V shed 0 bases and J shed 0 bases, with 11 bases lying between them. The CDR3 sequence is 17 residues long. Germline loops: CDR1 MNHEY, CDR2 SVGEGT. CDR3 in amino acids: CASSYSQHRPNTGELFF. DNA of the CDR3: TGTGCCAGCAGTTACTCGCAACATAGGCCGAACACCGGGGAGCTGTTTTTT.

V usage is TRBV9 and J usage is TRBJ2-3, with D possibly TRBD1 on 6 matching bases. V was shortened by 3 bases and J by 2 bases, with 7 bases between the two germline ends. Germline values: CDR1 SGDLS, CDR2 YYNGEE. The CDR3 totals 13 residues. In DNA form, the CDR3 reads TGTGCCAGCAGCGGGACAGCCACAGATACGCAGTATTTT. It translates to CASSGTATDTQYF. The variable domain in full, completed from reference TRBV9 and TRBJ2-3, reads DSGVTQTPKHLITATGQRVTLRCSPRSGDLSVYWYQQSLDQGLQFLIQYYNGEERAKGNILERFSAQQFPDLHSELNLSSLELGDSALYFCASSGTATDTQYFGPGTRLTVL.

This clone was found once. The rearrangement uses TRBV19 and TRBJ2-7; 9 bases are shared with TRBD2. The V segment lost 1 base and the J segment 5 bases; nucleotides outside the gene matches: 6. Germline CDR1 LNHDA, CDR2 SQIVND (reference sequence). The CDR3 covers 15 residues. For the CDR3, the DNA is TGTGCCAGTAGTATAGGTCTAGCGGGGCCGGACGAGCAGTACTTC. Encoded protein: CASSIGLAGPDEQYF.

The rearrangement joins TRBV3-1 (or the pseudogene TRBV3-2) to TRBJ2-7; 12 positions match TRBD1. Trimming cost V 1 base and J 6 bases; bases outside gene matches: 7. CDR3 size: 16 residues. From germline, CDR1 is LGHDT and CDR2 YNNKEL (reference sequence). The CDR3 spells CASSQGGQGARSEQYF. CDR3 nucleotides: TGTGCCAGCAGCCAAGGGGGACAGGGGGCGCGTTCCGAGCAGTACTTC.

The chain couples TRBV7-9 to TRBJ1-1; 9 bases map to TRBD1. The CDR3 totals 15 residues. Germline CDR1 SEHNR, CDR2 FQNEAQ (reference sequence). Unmatched junction bases numbered 8, after V lost 4 bases and J lost 5 bases. CDR3 loop: CASSSMTGGLTEAFF. The CDR3 DNA sequence: TGTGCCAGCAGCTCCATGACAGGGGGGTTGACTGAAGCTTTCTTT. The complete variable domain, with remaining parts taken from reference TRBV7-9 and TRBJ1-1, reads DTGVSQNPRHKITKRGQNVTFRCDPISEHNRLYWYRQTLGQGPEFLTYFQNEAQLEKSRLLSDRFSAERPKGSFSTLEIQRTEQGDSAMYLCASSSMTGGLTEAFFGQGTRLTVV.

Only one count was recorded for this clone. The chain is built from TRBV5-1 and TRBJ2-7; the match to TRBD1 covers 12 bases. Germline CDR1 SGHRS, CDR2 YFSETQ. The V and J ends lost 0 bases and 1 base, in that order; junction bases with no gene match: 5. The CDR3 has 17 amino acids. CDR3 protein: CASSLGGGQGASYEQYF. The CDR3 DNA reads as TGCGCCAGCAGCTTGGGGGGGGGACAGGGGGCTTCCTACGAGCAGTACTTC.

This clone has more than one count but fewer than ten. The genes are TRBV28 and TRBJ2-7, with 7 positions matching TRBD1. CDR1 is MDHEN and CDR2 is SYDVKM in the germline V gene. With V trimmed by 4 bases and J by 3 bases, 3 bases remained unmatched. The CDR3 is 13 residues long. Written as DNA, the CDR3 is TGTGCCAGCAGTTGGCAGGGGGACTACGAGCAGTACTTC. Its protein is CASSWQGDYEQYF.

The J gene is TRBJ2-7, the V gene TRBV4-3; D is uncertain. V was cut by 1 base and J by 3 bases, with 7 bases left in between. Germline V gene data show CDR1 as LGHNA and CDR2 as YSLEER. CDR3 length equals 13 residues. CDR3 DNA sequence: TGCGCCAGCAGCCAAGCCAGAAACTACGAGCAGTACTTC. Its protein product is CASSQARNYEQYF.

The chain is built from TRBV5-1 and TRBJ1-1; 9 nucleotides agree with TRBD1. CDR1 is SGHRS, CDR2 YFSETQ, per germline. V dropped 0 bases and J dropped 4; count of bases not matched to a gene: 1. CDR3 length: 14 residues. CDR3 loop: CASSLGDRATEAFF. The DNA of the CDR3 is TGCGCCAGCAGCTTGGGGGACAGGGCCACTGAAGCTTTCTTT. Full variable domain (outside the CDR3, taken from reference TRBV5-1 and TRBJ1-1): KAGVTQTPRYLIKTRGQQVTLSCSPISGHRSVSWYQQTPGQGLQFLFEYFSETQRNKGNFPGRFSGRQFSNSRSEMNVSTLELGDSALYLCASSLGDRATEAFFGQGTRLTVV.

This clone came up once. The gene calls are TRBV6-5 and TRBJ2-3; 15 nucleotides agree with TRBD2. Per the germline V gene, CDR1 is MNHEY and CDR2 is SVGAGI. Trimming at V came to 6 bases and at J to 7 bases, leaving 5 bases not matched to a gene. The CDR3 extends over 15 amino acids. As DNA, the CDR3 is TGTGCCAGCAGCAGGGGACTAGCGGGGGGCTATACGCAGTATTTT. It encodes CASSRGLAGGYTQYF.

This chain links TRBV28 with TRBJ2-1; weak D call: TRBD1 (6 bases). This CDR3 has 14 amino acids. Germline values: CDR1 MDHEN, CDR2 SYDVKM. V was shortened by 4 bases and J by 4 bases, with 11 bases between the two germline ends. In DNA, the CDR3 is TGTGCCAGCAGTTCTTCCGGACAGTACAATGAGCAGTTCTTC. This gives the protein CASSSSGQYNEQFF.

The chain is built from TRBV9 and TRBJ2-5; 7 nucleotides match TRBD2. Per the germline V gene, CDR1 is SGDLS and CDR2 is YYNGEE. J gave up 5 bases and V 3 bases, and 4 bases lay outside the gene matches. This CDR3 region has 13 residues. This CDR3 reads CASSAAGGETQYF. The CDR3, as DNA: TGTGCCAGCAGCGCCGCCGGGGGGGAGACCCAGTACTTC. Supplemented by reference TRBV9 and TRBJ2-5, the full variable domain reads DSGVTQTPKHLITATGQRVTLRCSPRSGDLSVYWYQQSLDQGLQFLIQYYNGEERAKGNILERFSAQQFPDLHSELNLSSLELGDSALYFCASSAAGGETQYFGPGTRLLVL.